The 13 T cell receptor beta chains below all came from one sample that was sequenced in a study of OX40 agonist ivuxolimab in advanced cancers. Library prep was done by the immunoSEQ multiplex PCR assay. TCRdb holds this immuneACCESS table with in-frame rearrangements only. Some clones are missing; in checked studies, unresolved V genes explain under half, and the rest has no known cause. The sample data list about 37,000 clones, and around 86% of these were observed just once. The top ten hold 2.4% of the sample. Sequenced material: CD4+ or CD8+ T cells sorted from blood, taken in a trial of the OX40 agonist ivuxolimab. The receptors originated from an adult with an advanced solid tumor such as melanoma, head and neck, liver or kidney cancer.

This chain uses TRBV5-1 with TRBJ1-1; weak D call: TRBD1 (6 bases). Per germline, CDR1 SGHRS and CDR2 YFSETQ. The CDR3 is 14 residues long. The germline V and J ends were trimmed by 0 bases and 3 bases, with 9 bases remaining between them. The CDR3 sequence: CASSLDGGYTEAFF. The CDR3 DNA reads TGCGCCAGCAGCTTGGACGGGGGCTACACTGAAGCTTTCTTT.

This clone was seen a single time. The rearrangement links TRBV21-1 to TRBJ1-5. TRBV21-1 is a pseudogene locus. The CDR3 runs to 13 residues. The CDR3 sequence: CASSRGGGQPQHF. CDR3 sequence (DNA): TGTGCCAGCAGCAGGGGGGGCGGTCAGCCCCAGCATTTT.

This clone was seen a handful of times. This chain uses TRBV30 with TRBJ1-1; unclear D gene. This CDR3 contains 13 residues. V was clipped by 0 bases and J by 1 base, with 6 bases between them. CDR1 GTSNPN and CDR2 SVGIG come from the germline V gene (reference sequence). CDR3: CAWSVYRNTEAFF. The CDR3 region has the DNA TGTGCCTGGAGTGTATATCGGAACACTGAAGCTTTCTTT.

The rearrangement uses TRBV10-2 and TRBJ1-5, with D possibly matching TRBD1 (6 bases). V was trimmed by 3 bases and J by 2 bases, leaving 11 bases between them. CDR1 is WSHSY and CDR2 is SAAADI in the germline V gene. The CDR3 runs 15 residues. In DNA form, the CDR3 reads TGCGCCAGCAGTGATGGAGGGGGTGGCAATCAGCCCCAGCATTTT. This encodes CASSDGGGGNQPQHF.

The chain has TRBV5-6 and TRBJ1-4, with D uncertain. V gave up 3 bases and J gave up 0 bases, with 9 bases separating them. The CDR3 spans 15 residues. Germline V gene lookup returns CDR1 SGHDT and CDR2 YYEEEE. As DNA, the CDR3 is TGTGCCAGCAGCTATACACCCGCAACTAATGAAAAACTGTTTTTT. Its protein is CASSYTPATNEKLFF.

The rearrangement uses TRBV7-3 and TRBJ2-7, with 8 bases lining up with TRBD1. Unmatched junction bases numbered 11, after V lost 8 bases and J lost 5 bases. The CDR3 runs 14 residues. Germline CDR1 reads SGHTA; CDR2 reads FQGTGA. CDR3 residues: CASGDRGRADEQYF. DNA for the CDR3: TGTGCCAGCGGAGACAGGGGCAGAGCGGACGAGCAGTACTTC.

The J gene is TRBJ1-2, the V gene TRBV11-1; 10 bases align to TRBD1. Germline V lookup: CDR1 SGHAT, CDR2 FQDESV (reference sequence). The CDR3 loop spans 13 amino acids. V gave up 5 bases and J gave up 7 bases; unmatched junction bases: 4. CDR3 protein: CASSPRDRGGYTF. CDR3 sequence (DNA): TGTGCCAGCAGCCCCCGGGACAGGGGTGGCTACACCTTC. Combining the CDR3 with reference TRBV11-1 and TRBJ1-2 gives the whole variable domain EAEVAQSPRYKITEKSQAVAFWCDPISGHATLYWYRQILGQGPELLVQFQDESVVDDSQLPKDRFSAERLKGVDSTLKIQPAELGDSAMYLCASSPRDRGGYTFGSGTRLTVV.

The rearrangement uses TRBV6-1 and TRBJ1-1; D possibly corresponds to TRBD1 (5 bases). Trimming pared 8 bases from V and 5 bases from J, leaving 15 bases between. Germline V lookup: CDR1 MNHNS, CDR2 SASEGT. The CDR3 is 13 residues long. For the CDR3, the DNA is TGTGCCAGCGGGGGACCGCGACCAACTGAAGCTTTCTTT. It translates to CASGGPRPTEAFF.

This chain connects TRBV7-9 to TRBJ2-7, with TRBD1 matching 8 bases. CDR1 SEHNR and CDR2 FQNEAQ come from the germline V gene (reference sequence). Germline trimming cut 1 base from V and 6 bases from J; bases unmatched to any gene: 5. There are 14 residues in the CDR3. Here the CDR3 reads CASSLGTGSGEQYF. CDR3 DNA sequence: TGTGCCAGCAGCTTAGGGACAGGGTCCGGCGAGCAGTACTTC.

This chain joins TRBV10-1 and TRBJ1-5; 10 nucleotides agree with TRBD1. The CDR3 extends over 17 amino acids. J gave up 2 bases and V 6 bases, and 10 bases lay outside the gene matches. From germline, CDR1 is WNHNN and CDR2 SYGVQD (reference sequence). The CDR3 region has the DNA TGCGCCAGCAGCCGACAGGGGGCGAAACGATGCAATCAGCCCCAGCATTTT. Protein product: CASSRQGAKRCNQPQHF.

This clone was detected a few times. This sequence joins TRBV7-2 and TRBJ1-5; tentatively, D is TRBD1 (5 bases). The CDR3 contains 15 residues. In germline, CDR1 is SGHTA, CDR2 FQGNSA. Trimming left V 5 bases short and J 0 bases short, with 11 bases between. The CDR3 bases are TGTGCCAGCAGCCGAGGGGCGGATAGCAATCAGCCCCAGCATTTT. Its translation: CASSRGADSNQPQHF.

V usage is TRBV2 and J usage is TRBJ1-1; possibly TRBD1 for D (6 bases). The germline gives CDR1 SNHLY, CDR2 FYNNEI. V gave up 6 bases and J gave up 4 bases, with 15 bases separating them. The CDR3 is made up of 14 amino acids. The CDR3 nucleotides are TGTGCCAGCAGAAACCAGGGAGGGGGCACTGAAGCTTTCTTT. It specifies CASRNQGGGTEAFF.

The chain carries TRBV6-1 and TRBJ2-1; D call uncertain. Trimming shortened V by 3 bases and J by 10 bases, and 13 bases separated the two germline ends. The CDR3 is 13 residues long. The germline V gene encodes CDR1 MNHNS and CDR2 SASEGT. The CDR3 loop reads CASSDDPEQEQFF. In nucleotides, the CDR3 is TGTGCCAGCAGTGACGACCCCGAACAAGAGCAGTTCTTC.